These 2 T cell receptor beta chains came from one sample sequenced in a study of T cell repertoires in ileal Crohn's disease. This table comes from immunoSEQ multiplex PCR, and its TCRdb copy is limited to in-frame clones, with some not included. Of approximately 5,100 clones listed, 70% to 80% were seen once; the top ten hold roughly 40%. Time point specified: inflamed ileum from the surgical specimen. The sequenced material came from ileal tissue. All receptors derive from an adult with Crohn's disease.

This clone appeared once. V gene TRBV2 combines with J gene TRBJ1-1; 8 bases line up with TRBD1. Germline values: CDR1 SNHLY, CDR2 FYNNEI. This CDR3 is built from 13 residues. Trimming cost V 3 bases and J 3 bases; bases outside gene matches: 0. The CDR3 reads CASSDRGHTEAFF. In nucleotides, the CDR3 is TGTGCCAGCAGTGACAGGGGGCACACTGAAGCTTTCTTT.

This chain joins TRBV15 and TRBJ1-2; 9 bases agree with TRBD1. This CDR3 comprises 13 residues. Germline V CDR1 and CDR2: LNHNV, YYDKDF (reference sequence). V dropped 1 base and J dropped 8; count of bases not matched to a gene: 2. The CDR3 coding sequence is TGTGCCACCAGCAGAGGGACAGGGGAGGGCTACACCTTC. Protein product: CATSRGTGEGYTF.